The T cell receptor (beta chain) described here comes from a study of CD8+ T cells in alopecia areata. Whole-study results and caveats: Patients shared TCRs less clearly than mice did, possibly owing to HLA.

A note on this clone: What it binds is not known. Sequence at one end of the junction differs from germline and may be a read error.

Sampling of alopecia areata patients yielded lesional scalp punch biopsies as well as peripheral blood. Reverse transcription of extracted RNA yielded cDNA, which provided the sequencing template. TCRdb's table, derived via immunoSEQ multiplex PCR, lists solely in-frame clones and lacks some. The data show 55,000 to 70,000 clones, around 49% seen once. This sequence was found in a human donor with alopecia areata. This sample comprised CD8+ T cells sorted from blood, obtained at week 0.

CDR3 sequence: CASSPRRVSFSYEQYF. CDR3 DNA sequence: TGCGCCAGCAGCCCTCGGAGAGTCTCTTTCTCCTACGAGCAGTACTTC. The genes are TRBV11-2 and TRBJ2-7, with no clear D. The CDR3 sequence is 16 residues long. Germline assignment: CDR1 SGHAT and CDR2 FQNNGV.